What follows are 2 T cell receptor beta chains derived from one specimen sequenced in a study of Graves' ophthalmopathy and Graves' hyperthyroidism. Using RNA transcripts, the TCR beta CDR3 regions were amplified. An opening RT-PCR round employed HTBI primers and preceded a second-round multiplex PCR. A single record per CDR3 protein comes from TCRdb applying MiXCR to the multiplex PCR reads. The table has around 520,000 distinct CDR3 sequences, under 45% seen once. The sample consisted of peripheral blood or thyroid tissue (not recorded which). The receptors were sampled from an adult man with Graves' hyperthyroidism.

This clonotype was seen just once. A single base separates this from a much larger clone, so it may be a read error. Here the CDR3 omits its conserved ending phenylalanine or tryptophan, so a read error is the likely source. The chain links TRBV2 to TRBJ1-5; 10 bases fit TRBD1. Germline CDR1 SNHLY, CDR2 FYNNEI. V lost 6 bases, J lost 6 bases, and 8 bases stayed unmatched. This CDR3 spans 15 amino acids. CDR3 DNA sequence: TGTGCCAGCAGCGCCGACAGGGGGCCACGTCAGCCCCAGCATTCT. Its translation is CASSADRGPRQPQHS.

The gene calls are TRBV7-2 and TRBJ2-7; maybe TRBD1 (6 bases). Germline CDR1 is SGHTA and CDR2 is FQGNSA. Trimming shortened V by 5 bases and J by 4 bases, and 18 bases separated the two germline ends. The CDR3 loop spans 15 amino acids. In DNA form, the CDR3 reads TGTGCCAGCAGCGTTCAGGGGACCGCAAGGTACGAGCAGTACTTC. Protein sequence: CASSVQGTARYEQYF.